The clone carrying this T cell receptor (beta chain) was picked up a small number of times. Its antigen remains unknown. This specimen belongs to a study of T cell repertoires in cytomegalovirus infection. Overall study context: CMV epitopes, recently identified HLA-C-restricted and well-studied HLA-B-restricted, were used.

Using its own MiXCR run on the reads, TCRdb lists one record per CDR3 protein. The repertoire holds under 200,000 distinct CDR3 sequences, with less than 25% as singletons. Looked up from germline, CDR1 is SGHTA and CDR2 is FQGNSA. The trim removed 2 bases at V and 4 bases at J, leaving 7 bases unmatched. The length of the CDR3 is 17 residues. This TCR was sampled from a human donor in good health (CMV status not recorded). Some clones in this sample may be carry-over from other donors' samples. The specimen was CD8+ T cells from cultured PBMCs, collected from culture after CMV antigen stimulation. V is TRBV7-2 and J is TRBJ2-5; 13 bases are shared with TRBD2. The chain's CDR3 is CASSLLTSGGAGETQYF. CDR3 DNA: TGTGCCAGCAGCTTATTAACTAGCGGGGGGGCCGGAGAGACCCAGTACTTC. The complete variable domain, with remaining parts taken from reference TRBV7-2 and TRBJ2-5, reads GAGVSQSPSNKVTEKGKDVELRCDPISGHTALYWYRQSLGQGLEFLIYFQGNSAPDKSGLPSDRFSAERTGGSVSTLTIQRTQQEDSAVYLCASSLLTSGGAGETQYFGPGTRLLVL.